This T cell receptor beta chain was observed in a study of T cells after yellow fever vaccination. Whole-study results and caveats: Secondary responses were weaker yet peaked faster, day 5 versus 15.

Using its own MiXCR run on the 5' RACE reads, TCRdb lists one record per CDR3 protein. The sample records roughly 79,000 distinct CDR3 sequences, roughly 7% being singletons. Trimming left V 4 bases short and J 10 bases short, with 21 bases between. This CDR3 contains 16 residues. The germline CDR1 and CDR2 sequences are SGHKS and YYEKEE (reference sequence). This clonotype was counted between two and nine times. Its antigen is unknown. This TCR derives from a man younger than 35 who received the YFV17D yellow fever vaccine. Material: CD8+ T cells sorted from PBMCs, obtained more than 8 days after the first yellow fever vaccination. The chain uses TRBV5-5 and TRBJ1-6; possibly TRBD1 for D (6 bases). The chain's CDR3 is CASSPSGGRGRSPLHF. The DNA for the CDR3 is TGTGCCAGCAGCCCATCGGGGGGGCGAGGTCGGTCACCCCTCCACTTT.